Following are 31 T cell receptor beta chains from one sample sequenced in a study of blood T cell repertoires in COVID-19. Sequencing was performed with immunoSEQ multiplex PCR; in TCRdb, only in-frame clones are kept and a portion is missing. The sample has about 88,000 clones, 75% to 90% seen once. The sequencing sample was made of peripheral blood. The receptors shown here come from a man older than 75 with acute or convalescent COVID-19.

This sequence joins TRBV7-9 and TRBJ1-6; no clear D. V lost 8 bases and J 9 bases, leaving 14 bases between the germline ends. This CDR3 spans 13 amino acids. Germline lookup yields CDR1 SEHNR and CDR2 FQNEAQ (reference sequence). The DNA of the CDR3 is TGTGCCAGCGCACCCGAGATGTTTTCACCCCTCCACTTT. This translates into CASAPEMFSPLHF.

The V call is TRBV5-6, the J call TRBJ1-1, with D tentatively TRBD1 (5 bases). In germline, CDR1 is SGHDT, CDR2 YYEEEE. V gave up 3 bases and J gave up 7 bases, with 22 bases separating them. This CDR3 is built from 16 residues. CDR3 sequence (DNA): TGTGCCAGCAGCTCTAGACACCCCTTAGACAGCTTTGAAGCTTTCTTT. Encoded protein: CASSSRHPLDSFEAFF.

This clone was observed a single time. This rearrangement joins TRBV6-4 to TRBJ2-1, with D possibly matching TRBD2 (6 bases). The CDR3 sequence is 14 residues long. V shed 8 bases and J shed 6 bases, with 17 bases lying between them. Germline V gene sequence: CDR1 MRHNA, CDR2 SNTAGT. The CDR3 region is CASSSMTGVNEQFF. CDR3 coding DNA: TGTGCCAGCTCCTCCATGACGGGGGTCAATGAGCAGTTCTTC.

V gene TRBV4-1 combines with J gene TRBJ2-3; 7 bases line up with TRBD2. The CDR3 length is 12 residues. V shed 8 bases, J shed 6 bases, and the junction held 5 bases outside the gene matches. Germline CDR1 MGHRA, CDR2 YSYEKL. CDR3 in DNA: TGCGCCAGCGGGGCCGGGGGGGATACGCAGTATTTT. Translating gives CASGAGGDTQYF.

The V and J genes are TRBV5-6 and TRBJ1-4; D gene ambiguous. There are 13 residues in the CDR3. From germline, CDR1 is SGHDT and CDR2 YYEEEE. With 2 bases removed from V and 4 bases from J, the gap between germline ends came to 6 bases. The CDR3 coding sequence is TGTGCCAGCAGCTTTCTCTTTAATGAAAAACTGTTTTTT. Translation: CASSFLFNEKLFF.

The genes are TRBV5-1 and TRBJ2-1, with TRBD2 matching 10 bases. The CDR3 loop spans 20 amino acids. V gave up 4 bases and J gave up 0 bases; unmatched junction bases: 16. Germline loops: CDR1 SGHRS, CDR2 YFSETQ. In DNA form, the CDR3 reads TGCGCCAGCAGCCTACGGACTAGCGGCTACTATTACAGCTCCTACAATGAGCAGTTCTTC. The encoded protein is CASSLRTSGYYYSSYNEQFF. The variable domain in full, with the rest retrieved from reference TRBV5-1 and TRBJ2-1, is KAGVTQTPRYLIKTRGQQVTLSCSPISGHRSVSWYQQTPGQGLQFLFEYFSETQRNKGNFPGRFSGRQFSNSRSEMNVSTLELGDSALYLCASSLRTSGYYYSSYNEQFFGPGTRLTVL.

This clone appeared a single time. The chain is built from TRBV11-2 and TRBJ1-1, with 7 nucleotides matching TRBD1. The CDR3 loop spans 15 amino acids. The J segment lost 5 bases and the V segment lost 0 bases, leaving 6 bases of the junction unmatched. CDR1 and CDR2 (germline): SGHAT, FQNNGV. CDR3 protein: CASSLERRGKTEAFF. The CDR3 bases are TGTGCCAGCAGCTTAGAGCGCAGGGGGAAGACTGAAGCTTTCTTT.

V usage is TRBV7-9 and J usage is TRBJ2-3; no clear D gene. The CDR3 is made up of 12 amino acids. Per germline, CDR1 SEHNR and CDR2 FQNEAQ (reference sequence). V was pared by 1 base and J by 7 bases, with 6 bases between. For the CDR3, the DNA is TGTGCCAGCAGCTTAGTACGGTATACGCAGTATTTT. This encodes CASSLVRYTQYF.

The rearrangement links TRBV18 to TRBJ1-1; 7 nucleotides match TRBD1. Per germline, CDR1 KGHSH and CDR2 LQKENI. The CDR3 runs to 17 residues. V was pared by 3 bases and J by 1 base, with 11 bases of the junction left unmatched. The CDR3 spells CASSPYILGTANTEAFF. The CDR3 DNA is TGTGCCAGCTCACCCTATATACTCGGGACAGCGAACACTGAAGCTTTCTTT.

The rearrangement uses TRBV5-1 and TRBJ1-5, with TRBD1 as a possible D gene (5 bases). V lost 2 bases, J lost 3 bases, and 12 bases lay in between. The CDR3 has 15 amino acids. Germline CDR1 reads SGHRS; CDR2 reads YFSETQ. The CDR3 DNA reads as TGCGCCAGCAGCTTAGATTCAGGGTTCAATCAGCCCCAGCATTTT. Protein product: CASSLDSGFNQPQHF.

The rearrangement joins TRBV6-2 or TRBV6-3 to TRBJ1-5; no clear D. The ends were cut back, 6 bases at V and 6 bases at J, with 15 bases in the middle. CDR1 and CDR2 (germline): MNHEY, SVGEGT. The CDR3 runs 14 residues. CDR3 nucleotide sequence: TGTGCCAGCAGCGGCGTTGTGGGGAGTCAGCCCCAGCATTTT. Translated: CASSGVVGSQPQHF.

The chain uses TRBV6-5 and TRBJ1-2; 10 positions agree with TRBD1. With V trimmed by 6 bases and J by 4 bases, 2 bases remained unmatched. Germline assignment: CDR1 MNHEY and CDR2 SVGAGI. The CDR3 runs 13 residues. The chain's CDR3 is CASRTGGGYGYTF. The CDR3 DNA reads TGTGCCAGCAGGACAGGGGGCGGCTATGGCTACACCTTC.

This chain connects TRBV3-1 (or the pseudogene TRBV3-2) to TRBJ1-5; no firm D call. This CDR3 has 13 amino acids. The V gene's germline CDR1 is LGHDT and CDR2 YNNKEL (reference sequence). The V and J ends lost 0 bases and 5 bases respectively, with 5 bases between them. CDR3 DNA sequence: TGTGCCAGCAGCCAAGACAGGTATCAGCCCCAGCATTTT. Translation: CASSQDRYQPQHF.

The sample holds a few counts of this clone. The CDR3 region has the DNA TGTGCCAGCAGCTACCGAATCGGGACTAGCGGCTACGAGCAGTACTTC. Translation: CASSYRIGTSGYEQYF. The V call is TRBV7-9, the J call TRBJ2-7; 11 positions match TRBD2. The CDR3 has 16 residues. Unmatched junction bases numbered 8, after V lost 4 bases and J lost 3 bases. The germline CDR1 and CDR2 sequences are SEHNR and FQNEAQ (reference sequence).

The rearrangement uses TRBV6-5 and TRBJ1-2, with TRBD1 identical over 9 bases. Looked up from germline, CDR1 is MNHEY and CDR2 is SVGAGI. Losses at the gene ends were 6 bases for V and 5 bases for J; bases not matched to a gene: 10. The CDR3 runs 15 residues. The CDR3 spells CASSLQGALYYGYTF. The CDR3 DNA reads TGTGCCAGCAGCTTACAGGGGGCGCTCTATTATGGCTACACCTTC.

V gene TRBV4-1 combines with J gene TRBJ2-1; D is possibly TRBD2 (7 bases). Germline V gene lookup returns CDR1 MGHRA and CDR2 YSYEKL. V was trimmed by 1 base and J by 4 bases, leaving 26 bases between them. There are 20 residues in the CDR3. In nucleotides, the CDR3 is TGCGCCAGCAGCCAAGCGGGGGGCCAAATAATGGGTCGGATATACAATGAGCAGTTCTTC. Translating it yields CASSQAGGQIMGRIYNEQFF.

The chain links TRBV5-1 to TRBJ1-4, with 9 bases matching TRBD1. V lost 0 bases and J lost 8; bases outside the gene matches: 8. The CDR3 contains 16 residues. Germline V lookup: CDR1 SGHRS, CDR2 YFSETQ. CDR3 amino acids: CASSLATGQGGEKLFF. CDR3 bases: TGCGCCAGCAGCTTGGCCACGGGACAGGGTGGGGAAAAACTGTTTTTT.

The rearrangement links TRBV24-1 to TRBJ1-2; possible D gene TRBD1, 5 bases. Trimming shortened V by 3 bases and J by 5 bases, and 12 bases separated the two germline ends. The germline gives CDR1 KGHDR, CDR2 SFDVKD. The CDR3 covers 14 residues. CDR3 region: CATSDPTVPYGYTF. The CDR3 nucleotides read TGTGCCACCAGTGATCCGACAGTTCCATATGGCTACACCTTC.

This clone was observed a single time. The V and J genes are TRBV28 and TRBJ1-2; TRBD1 agrees at 9 bases. Germline V gene sequence: CDR1 MDHEN, CDR2 SYDVKM. V trimming: 5 bases; J trimming: 3 bases; junction bases outside the gene matches: 7. The CDR3 runs to 15 residues. CDR3 loop: CASSKPGTGHYGYTF. In DNA form, the CDR3 reads TGTGCCAGCAGTAAACCCGGGACAGGGCACTATGGCTACACCTTC.

V is TRBV11-2 and J is TRBJ1-1; D gene unclear. The germline V gene has CDR1 SGHAT and CDR2 FQNNGV. Trimming cost V 6 bases and J 1 base, with 9 bases left between them. The CDR3 consists of 13 residues. CDR3 DNA: TGTGCCAGCAGTCGCGGAGCGAACACTGAAGCTTTCTTT. Translated: CASSRGANTEAFF.

This clone was detected only once. The rearrangement links TRBV5-1 to TRBJ1-1, with 10 bases fitting TRBD1. Germline CDR1 SGHRS, CDR2 YFSETQ. The CDR3 runs 16 residues. Trimming took 2 bases from V and 4 from J; bases not matched to a gene: 8. The CDR3: CASSFGQGGLGTEAFF. DNA for the CDR3: TGCGCCAGCAGCTTCGGACAGGGGGGACTGGGCACTGAAGCTTTCTTT.

V gene TRBV3-1 (or the pseudogene TRBV3-2) combines with J gene TRBJ1-4, with a weak D call TRBD1 (6 bases). The ends were cut back, 3 bases at V and 6 bases at J, with 14 bases in the middle. The CDR3 loop spans 15 amino acids. In germline, CDR1 is LGHDT, CDR2 YNNKEL (reference sequence). DNA of the CDR3: TGTGCCAGCAGCCACGCTGGGCAGGGGTATGAAAAACTGTTTTTT. Protein product: CASSHAGQGYEKLFF.

The V call is TRBV7-2, the J call TRBJ2-5, with D possibly matching TRBD1 (6 bases). This CDR3 is 14 amino acids long. Trimming shortened V by 5 bases and J by 1 base, and 11 bases separated the two germline ends. Germline values: CDR1 SGHTA, CDR2 FQGNSA. The CDR3 region is CASSPGQSQETQYF. CDR3 sequence (DNA): TGTGCCAGCAGCCCAGGACAGTCCCAAGAGACCCAGTACTTC.

This chain uses TRBV3-1 (or the pseudogene TRBV3-2) with TRBJ2-2; 13 bases fit TRBD2. V lost 1 base to trimming and J lost 2 bases; unmatched junction nucleotides: 4. Germline loops: CDR1 LGHDT, CDR2 YNNKEL (reference sequence). This CDR3 is 18 amino acids long. CDR3 in DNA: TGTGCCAGCAGCCAAGTCGGGACTAGCGGGGCTAACACCGGGGAGCTGTTTTTT. This sequence encodes CASSQVGTSGANTGELFF.

This clone was picked up one time. This chain connects TRBV7-2 to TRBJ1-3, with 8 bases that match TRBD1. The CDR3 loop spans 18 amino acids. From germline, CDR1 is SGHTA and CDR2 FQGNSA. Trimming at V came to 1 base and at J to 4 bases, leaving 12 bases not matched to a gene. The DNA for the CDR3 is TGTGCCAGCAGCTTAGTTGGACAGGGCATGTCATCAGGAAACACCATATATTTT. Protein sequence: CASSLVGQGMSSGNTIYF.

This clone was recorded only once. The CDR3 bases are TGTGCCAGCAGTTTACAGGCAACTAACTATGGCTACACCTTC. Encoded protein: CASSLQATNYGYTF. The chain carries TRBV28 and TRBJ1-2; no definite D call. The CDR3 runs to 14 residues. V lost 2 bases and J lost 0, with 7 bases in between. Germline CDR1 is MDHEN and CDR2 is SYDVKM.

The J gene is TRBJ2-5, the V gene TRBV14, with a tentative D call TRBD1 (5 bases). CDR3 length: 17 residues. Trimming stripped 0 bases from V and 3 bases from J, with 17 bases between. In germline, CDR1 is SGHDN, CDR2 FVKESK. The CDR3 loop reads CASSQDPPGLKKETQYF. The CDR3 nucleotides read TGTGCCAGCAGCCAAGATCCGCCAGGGCTAAAGAAAGAGACCCAGTACTTC.

The V gene is TRBV6-2 or TRBV6-3, the J gene TRBJ2-1; 7 positions agree with TRBD2. CDR3 length: 14 residues. Germline CDR1 is MNHEY and CDR2 is SVGEGT. V dropped 6 bases and J dropped 6; count of bases not matched to a gene: 8. The CDR3 loop is CASSPGTIINEQFF. The CDR3 DNA sequence: TGTGCCAGCAGCCCTGGGACTATTATCAATGAGCAGTTCTTC.

The chain uses TRBV19 and TRBJ1-2; 9 bases line up with TRBD1. Trimming removed 10 bases from V and 2 bases from J; junction bases left unmatched: 8. This CDR3 has 14 residues. The germline gives CDR1 LNHDA, CDR2 SQIVND (reference sequence). DNA for the CDR3: TGTGCCACCCTCCCGGGACAGGGAAACTATGGCTACACCTTC. Residues: CATLPGQGNYGYTF. Looking up the rest from reference TRBV19 and TRBJ1-2 gives the full variable domain: DGGITQSPKYLFRKEGQNVTLSCEQNLNHDAMYWYRQDPGQGLRLIYYSQIVNDFQKGDIAEGYSVSREKKESFPLTVTSAQKNPTAFYLCATLPGQGNYGYTFGSGTRLTVV.

This chain joins TRBV7-3 and TRBJ1-2, with 7 bases identical to TRBD1. The germline gives CDR1 SGHTA, CDR2 FQGTGA. There are 14 residues in the CDR3. V lost 5 bases to trimming and J lost 7 bases; unmatched junction nucleotides: 10. In DNA, the CDR3 is TGTGCCAGCAGCCCCAGACAGGGTACAGTTGGCTACACCTTC. Its translation is CASSPRQGTVGYTF.

The chain carries TRBV5-6 and TRBJ1-4; 10 bases are shared with TRBD1. The germline V gene has CDR1 SGHDT and CDR2 YYEEEE. V lost 4 bases, J lost 3 bases, and 15 bases stayed unmatched. The CDR3 has 19 amino acids. In DNA, the CDR3 is TGTGCCAGCAGCACATTGGGACAGGGGATTGGACTATCTAATGAAAAACTGTTTTTT. Amino acids: CASSTLGQGIGLSNEKLFF. The full variable domain, completed using reference TRBV5-6 and TRBJ1-4, is DAGVTQSPTHLIKTRGQQVTLRCSPKSGHDTVSWYQQALGQGPQFIFQYYEEEERQRGNFPDRFSGHQFPNYSSELNVNALLLGDSALYLCASSTLGQGIGLSNEKLFFGSGTQLSVL.